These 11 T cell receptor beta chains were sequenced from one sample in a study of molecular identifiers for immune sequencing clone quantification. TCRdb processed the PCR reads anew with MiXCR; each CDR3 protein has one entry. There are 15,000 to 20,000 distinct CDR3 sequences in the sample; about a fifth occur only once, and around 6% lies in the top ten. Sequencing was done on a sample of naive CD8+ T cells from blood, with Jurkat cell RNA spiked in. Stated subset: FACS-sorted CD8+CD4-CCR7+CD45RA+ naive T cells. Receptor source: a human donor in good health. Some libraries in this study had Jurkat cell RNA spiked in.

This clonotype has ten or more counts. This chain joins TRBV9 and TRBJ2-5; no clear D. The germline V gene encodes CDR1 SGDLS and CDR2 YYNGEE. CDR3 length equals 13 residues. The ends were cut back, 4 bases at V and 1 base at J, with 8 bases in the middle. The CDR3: CASSPRSQETQYF. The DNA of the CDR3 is TGTGCCAGCAGCCCCCGATCCCAAGAGACCCAGTACTTC.

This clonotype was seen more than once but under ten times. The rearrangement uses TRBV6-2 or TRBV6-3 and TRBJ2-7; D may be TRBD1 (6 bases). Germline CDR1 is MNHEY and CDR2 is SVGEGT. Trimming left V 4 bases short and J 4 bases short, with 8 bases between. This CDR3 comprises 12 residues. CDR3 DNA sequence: TGTGCCAGCAGTTTCGGACAGTACGAGCAGTACTTC. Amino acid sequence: CASSFGQYEQYF.

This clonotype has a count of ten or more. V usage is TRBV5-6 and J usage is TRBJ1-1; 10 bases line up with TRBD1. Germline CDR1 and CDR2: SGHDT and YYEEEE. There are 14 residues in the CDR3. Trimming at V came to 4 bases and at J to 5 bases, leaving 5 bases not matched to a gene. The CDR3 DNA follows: TGTGCCAGCAGCATGGGGACAGGGGATACTGAAGCTTTCTTT. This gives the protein CASSMGTGDTEAFF.

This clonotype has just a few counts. CDR3 sequence reads: CASSLFDFQETQYF. CDR3 coding DNA: TGTGCCAGCAGCTTATTCGACTTTCAAGAGACCCAGTACTTC. The chain recombines TRBV7-2 with TRBJ2-5; unclear D gene. The CDR3 covers 14 residues. The V and J ends lost 2 bases and 2 bases respectively, with 9 bases between them. Germline CDR1 is SGHTA and CDR2 is FQGNSA.

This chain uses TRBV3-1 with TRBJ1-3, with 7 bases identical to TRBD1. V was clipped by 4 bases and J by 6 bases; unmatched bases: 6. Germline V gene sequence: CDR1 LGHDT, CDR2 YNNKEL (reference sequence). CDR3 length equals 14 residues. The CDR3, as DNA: TGTGCCAGCAGCCGTACAGGGGAAGTAAACACCATATATTTT. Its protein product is CASSRTGEVNTIYF.

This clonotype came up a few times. The CDR3, as DNA: TGTGCCAGCAGTTTCGGCCTCCGATCACCCCTCCACTTT. As protein: CASSFGLRSPLHF. The V and J genes are TRBV28 and TRBJ1-6; unclear D gene. The CDR3 extends over 13 amino acids. CDR1 is MDHEN and CDR2 is SYDVKM in the germline V gene. Trimming took 3 bases from V and 10 from J, leaving 10 bases between them.

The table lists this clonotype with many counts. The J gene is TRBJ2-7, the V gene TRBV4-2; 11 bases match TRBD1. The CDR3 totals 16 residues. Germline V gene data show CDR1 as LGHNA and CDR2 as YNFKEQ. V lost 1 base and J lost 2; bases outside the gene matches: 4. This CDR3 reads CASSQGRTGGPYEQYF. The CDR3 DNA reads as TGTGCCAGCAGCCAAGGTCGGACAGGGGGCCCCTACGAGCAGTACTTC.

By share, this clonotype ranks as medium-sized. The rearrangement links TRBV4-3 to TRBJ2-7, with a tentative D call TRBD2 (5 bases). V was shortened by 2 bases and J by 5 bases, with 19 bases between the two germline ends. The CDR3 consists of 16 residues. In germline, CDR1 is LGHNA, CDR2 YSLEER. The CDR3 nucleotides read TGCGCCAGCAGCCAATTCGTGGGCCCGGAGGACGACGAGCAGTACTTC. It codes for CASSQFVGPEDDEQYF.

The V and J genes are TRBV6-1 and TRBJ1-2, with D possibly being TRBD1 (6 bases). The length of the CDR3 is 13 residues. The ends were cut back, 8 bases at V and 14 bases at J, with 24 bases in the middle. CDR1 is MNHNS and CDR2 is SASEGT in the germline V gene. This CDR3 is CASVPPGQLYETF. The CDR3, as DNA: TGTGCCAGCGTCCCCCCTGGACAGTTGTACGAGACCTTC.

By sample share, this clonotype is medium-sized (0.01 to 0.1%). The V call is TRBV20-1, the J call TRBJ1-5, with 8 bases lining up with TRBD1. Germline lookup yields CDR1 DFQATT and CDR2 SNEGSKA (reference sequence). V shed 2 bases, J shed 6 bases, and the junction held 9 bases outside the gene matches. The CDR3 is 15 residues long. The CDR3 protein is CSARMSRGRGQPQHF. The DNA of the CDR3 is TGCAGTGCTAGAATGTCCAGGGGGCGCGGTCAGCCCCAGCATTTT.

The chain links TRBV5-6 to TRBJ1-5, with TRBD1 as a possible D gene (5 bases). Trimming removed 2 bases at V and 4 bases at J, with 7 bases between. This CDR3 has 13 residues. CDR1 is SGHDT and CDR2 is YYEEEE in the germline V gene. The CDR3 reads CASSLGTNQPQHF. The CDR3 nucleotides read TGTGCCAGCAGCTTAGGGACTAATCAGCCCCAGCATTTT.